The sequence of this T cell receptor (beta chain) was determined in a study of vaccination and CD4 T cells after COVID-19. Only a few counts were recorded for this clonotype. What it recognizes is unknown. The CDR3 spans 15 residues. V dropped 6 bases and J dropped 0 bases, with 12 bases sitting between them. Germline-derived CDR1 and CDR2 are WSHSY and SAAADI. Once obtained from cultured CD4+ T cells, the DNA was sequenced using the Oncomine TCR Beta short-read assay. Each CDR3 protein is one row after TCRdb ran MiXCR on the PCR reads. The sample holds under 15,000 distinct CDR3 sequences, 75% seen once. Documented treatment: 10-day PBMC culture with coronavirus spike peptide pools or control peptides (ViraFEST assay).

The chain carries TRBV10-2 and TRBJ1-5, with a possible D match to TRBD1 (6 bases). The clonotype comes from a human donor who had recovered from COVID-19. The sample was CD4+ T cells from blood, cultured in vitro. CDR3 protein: CASRRTENSNQPQHF. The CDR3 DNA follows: TGCGCCAGCAGAAGGACAGAAAATAGCAATCAGCCCCAGCATTTT.